Sequencing of this T cell receptor beta chain was carried out in a study of blood T cell repertoires in COVID-19. Participants came from fewer than 25 US areas, aged roughly 18 to 89 years. Assignments of participants to cohorts depended upon their own reported clinical history. Exposed enrollees encountered a COVID-19 case at some point within 2 weeks before study entry. Trimming left V 1 base short and J 4 bases short, with 17 bases between. CDR1 and CDR2 from the germline V gene are LGHDT and YNNKEL (reference sequence). The CDR3 loop spans 17 amino acids. Method: immunoSEQ multiplex PCR; TCRdb's copy keeps in-frame clones and lacks some. The profile shows about 180,000 clones, around 80% of them singletons.

The chain links TRBV3-1 (or the pseudogene TRBV3-2) to TRBJ2-1; D is unclear. Sequences were obtained from PBMCs or T cells enriched from blood (not recorded which). The sequence came from a man aged 60 to 69 who had been exposed to COVID-19. The CDR3 DNA follows: TGTGCCAGCAGCCAAGGCGTGGGCACAGTTCCTTACAATGAGCAGTTCTTC. It translates to CASSQGVGTVPYNEQFF.